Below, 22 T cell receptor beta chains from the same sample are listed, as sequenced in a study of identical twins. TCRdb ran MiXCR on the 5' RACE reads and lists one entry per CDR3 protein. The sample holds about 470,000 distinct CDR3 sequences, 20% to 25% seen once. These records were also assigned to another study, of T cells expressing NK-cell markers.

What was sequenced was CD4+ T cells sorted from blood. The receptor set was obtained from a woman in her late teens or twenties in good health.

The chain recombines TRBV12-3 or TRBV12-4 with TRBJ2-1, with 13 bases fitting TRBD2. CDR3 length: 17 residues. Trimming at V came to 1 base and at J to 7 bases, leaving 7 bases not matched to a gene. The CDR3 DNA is TGTGCCAGCAGTTTAGATTTGGGACTAGCGGGGTTTAATGAGCAGTTCTTC. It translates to CASSLDLGLAGFNEQFF.

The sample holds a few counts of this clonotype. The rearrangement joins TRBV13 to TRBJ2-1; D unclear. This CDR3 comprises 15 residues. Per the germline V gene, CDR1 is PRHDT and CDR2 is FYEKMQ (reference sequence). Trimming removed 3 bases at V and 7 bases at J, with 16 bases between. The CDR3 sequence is CASSFSTWGVNEQFF. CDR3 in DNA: TGTGCCAGCAGCTTCTCGACTTGGGGTGTGAATGAGCAGTTCTTC.

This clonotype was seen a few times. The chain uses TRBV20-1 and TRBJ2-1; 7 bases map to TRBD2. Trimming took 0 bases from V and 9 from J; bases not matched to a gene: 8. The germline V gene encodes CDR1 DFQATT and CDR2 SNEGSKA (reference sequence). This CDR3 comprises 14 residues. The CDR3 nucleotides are TGCAGTGCTAGAGATCAGGGCGGGAGTTTTGAGCAGTTCTTC. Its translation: CSARDQGGSFEQFF.

The CDR3 region is CSARRNQETQYF. In DNA, the CDR3 is TGCAGTGCTAGGAGGAACCAAGAGACCCAGTACTTC. The gene calls are TRBV20-1 and TRBJ2-5; no reliable D call. The CDR3 is 12 residues long. V lost 3 bases to trimming and J lost 0 bases, with 5 bases between them. Germline CDR1 DFQATT, CDR2 SNEGSKA (reference sequence).

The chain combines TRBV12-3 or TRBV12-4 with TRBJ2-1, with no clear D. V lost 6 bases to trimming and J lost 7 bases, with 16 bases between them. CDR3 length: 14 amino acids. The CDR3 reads CASSHLIGANEQFF. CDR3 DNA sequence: TGTGCCAGCAGCCACCTTATAGGCGCGAATGAGCAGTTCTTC.

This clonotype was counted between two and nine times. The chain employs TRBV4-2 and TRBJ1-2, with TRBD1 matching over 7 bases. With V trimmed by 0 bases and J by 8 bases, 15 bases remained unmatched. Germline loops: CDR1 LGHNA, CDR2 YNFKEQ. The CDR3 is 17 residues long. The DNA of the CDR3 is TGTGCCAGCAGCCAAGATGGAGACAGGGCGAAAACCGGGGGCTACACCTTC. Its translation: CASSQDGDRAKTGGYTF.

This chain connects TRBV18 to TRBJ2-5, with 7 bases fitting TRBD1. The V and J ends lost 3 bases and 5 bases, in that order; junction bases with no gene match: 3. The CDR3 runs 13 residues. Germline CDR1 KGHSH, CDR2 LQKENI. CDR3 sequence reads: CASSPDRAETQYF. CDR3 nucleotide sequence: TGTGCCAGCTCACCTGACAGGGCTGAGACCCAGTACTTC.

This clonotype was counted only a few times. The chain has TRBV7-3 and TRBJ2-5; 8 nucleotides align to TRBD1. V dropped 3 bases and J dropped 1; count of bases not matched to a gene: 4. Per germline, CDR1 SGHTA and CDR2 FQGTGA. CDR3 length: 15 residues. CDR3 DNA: TGTGCCAGCAGCTTCGCAGGGGGCGGCCAAGAGACCCAGTACTTC. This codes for CASSFAGGGQETQYF.

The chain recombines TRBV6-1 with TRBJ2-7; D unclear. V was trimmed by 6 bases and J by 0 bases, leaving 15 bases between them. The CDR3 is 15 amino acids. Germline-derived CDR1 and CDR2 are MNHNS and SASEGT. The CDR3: CASRPTALASYEQYF. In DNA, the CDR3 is TGTGCCAGCAGGCCCACAGCCTTGGCCTCCTACGAGCAGTACTTC.

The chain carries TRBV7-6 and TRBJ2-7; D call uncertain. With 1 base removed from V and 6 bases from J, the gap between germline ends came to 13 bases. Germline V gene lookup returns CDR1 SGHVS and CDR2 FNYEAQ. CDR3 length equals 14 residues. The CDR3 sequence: CASSLEYGVGEQYF. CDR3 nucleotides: TGTGCCAGCAGCTTAGAATACGGCGTGGGCGAGCAGTACTTC. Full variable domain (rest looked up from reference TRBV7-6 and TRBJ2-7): GAGVSQSPRYKVTKRGQDVALRCDPISGHVSLYWYRQALGQGPEFLTYFNYEAQQDKSGLPNDRFSAERPEGSISTLTIQRTEQRDSAMYRCASSLEYGVGEQYFGPGTRLTVT.

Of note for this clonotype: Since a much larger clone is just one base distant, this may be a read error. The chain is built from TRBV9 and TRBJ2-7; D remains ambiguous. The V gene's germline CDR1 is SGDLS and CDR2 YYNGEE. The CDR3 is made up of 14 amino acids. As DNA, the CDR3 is TGTGCCAGCAGCGTAACCCAGGTGGGCTACGAGCAGTGCTTC. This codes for CASSVTQVGYEQCF. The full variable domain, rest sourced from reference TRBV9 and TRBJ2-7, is DSGVTQTPKHLITATGQRVTLRCSPRSGDLSVYWYQQSLDQGLQFLIQYYNGEERAKGNILERFSAQQFPDLHSELNLSSLELGDSALYFCASSVTQVGYEQCFGPGTRLTVT.

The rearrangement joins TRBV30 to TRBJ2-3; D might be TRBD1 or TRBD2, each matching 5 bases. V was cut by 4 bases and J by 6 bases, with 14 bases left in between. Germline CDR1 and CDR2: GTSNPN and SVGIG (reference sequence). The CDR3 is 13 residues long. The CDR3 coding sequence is TGTGCCTGGAAACCCATATGGGGGGATACGCAGTATTTT. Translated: CAWKPIWGDTQYF.

The CDR3 reads CASSFGLARTGELFF. The DNA for the CDR3 is TGTGCCAGCAGTTTCGGACTAGCTCGCACCGGGGAGCTGTTTTTT. The genes are TRBV12-3 or TRBV12-4 and TRBJ2-2, with 8 bases lining up with TRBD2. V shed 3 bases, J shed 4 bases, and the junction held 4 bases outside the gene matches. The CDR3 runs 15 residues.

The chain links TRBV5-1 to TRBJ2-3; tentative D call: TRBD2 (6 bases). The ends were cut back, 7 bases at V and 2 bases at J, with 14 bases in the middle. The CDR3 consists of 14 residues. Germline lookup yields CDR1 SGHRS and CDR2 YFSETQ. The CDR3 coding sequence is TGCGCCAGCTGGTCGGGGGAGGACACAGATACGCAGTATTTT. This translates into CASWSGEDTDTQYF.

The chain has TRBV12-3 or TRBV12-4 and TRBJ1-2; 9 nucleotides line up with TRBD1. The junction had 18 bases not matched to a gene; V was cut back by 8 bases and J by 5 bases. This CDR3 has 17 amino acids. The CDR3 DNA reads TGTGCCAGCCGATCGAACGTCAAACAGGGGGCGGCTTATGGCTACACCTTC. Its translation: CASRSNVKQGAAYGYTF.

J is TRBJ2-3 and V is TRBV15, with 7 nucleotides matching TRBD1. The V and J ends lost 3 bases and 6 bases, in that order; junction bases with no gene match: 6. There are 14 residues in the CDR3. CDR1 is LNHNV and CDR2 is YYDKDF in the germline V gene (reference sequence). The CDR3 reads CATSRDRTGDTQYF. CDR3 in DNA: TGTGCCACCAGCAGGGATCGGACAGGCGATACGCAGTATTTT.

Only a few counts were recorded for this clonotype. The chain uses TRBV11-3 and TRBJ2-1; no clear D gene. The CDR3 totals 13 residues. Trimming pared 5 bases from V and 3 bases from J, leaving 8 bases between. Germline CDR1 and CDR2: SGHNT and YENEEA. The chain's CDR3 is CASSPILYNEQFF. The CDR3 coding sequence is TGTGCCAGCAGCCCTATCCTCTACAATGAGCAGTTCTTC.

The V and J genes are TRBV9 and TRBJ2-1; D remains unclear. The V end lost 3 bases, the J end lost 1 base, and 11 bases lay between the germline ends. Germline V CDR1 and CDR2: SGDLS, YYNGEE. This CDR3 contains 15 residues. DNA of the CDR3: TGTGCCAGCAGCGACCGGGTTGCTTCCTACAATGAGCAGTTCTTC. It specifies CASSDRVASYNEQFF.

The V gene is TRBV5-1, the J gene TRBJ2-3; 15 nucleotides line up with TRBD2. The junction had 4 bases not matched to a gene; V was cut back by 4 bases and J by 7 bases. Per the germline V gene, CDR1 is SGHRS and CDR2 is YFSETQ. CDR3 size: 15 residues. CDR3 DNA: TGCGCCAGCAGCCGGACTAGCGGGGGGGCATATACGCAGTATTTT. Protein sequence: CASSRTSGGAYTQYF.

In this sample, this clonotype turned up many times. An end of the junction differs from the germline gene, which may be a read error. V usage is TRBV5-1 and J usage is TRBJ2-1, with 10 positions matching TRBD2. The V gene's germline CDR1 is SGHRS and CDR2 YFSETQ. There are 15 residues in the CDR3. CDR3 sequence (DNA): TGTGCCAGCAGTTTAGGTCTAGCGGGGGTAAATGAGCAGTTCTTC. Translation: CASSLGLAGVNEQFF. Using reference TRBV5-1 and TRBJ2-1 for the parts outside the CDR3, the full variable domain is KAGVTQTPRYLIKTRGQQVTLSCSPISGHRSVSWYQQTPGQGLQFLFEYFSETQRNKGNFPGRFSGRQFSNSRSEMNVSTLELGDSALYLCASSLGLAGVNEQFFGPGTRLTVL.

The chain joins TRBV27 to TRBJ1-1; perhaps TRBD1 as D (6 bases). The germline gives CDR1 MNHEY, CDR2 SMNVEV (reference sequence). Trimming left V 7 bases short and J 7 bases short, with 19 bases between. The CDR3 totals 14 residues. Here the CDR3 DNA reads TGTGCCAGCACCCGGAGGGGGGGGCCGGGTGAAGCTTTCTTT. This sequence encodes CASTRRGGPGEAFF.

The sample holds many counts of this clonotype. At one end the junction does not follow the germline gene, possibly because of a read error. As DNA, the CDR3 is TGTGCCAGCAGCTTACAGAACACTGAAGCTTTCTTT. Protein sequence: CASSLQNTEAFF. The chain has TRBV5-1 and TRBJ1-1; D is uncertain. CDR1 and CDR2 (germline): SGHRS, YFSETQ. The CDR3 runs 12 residues.